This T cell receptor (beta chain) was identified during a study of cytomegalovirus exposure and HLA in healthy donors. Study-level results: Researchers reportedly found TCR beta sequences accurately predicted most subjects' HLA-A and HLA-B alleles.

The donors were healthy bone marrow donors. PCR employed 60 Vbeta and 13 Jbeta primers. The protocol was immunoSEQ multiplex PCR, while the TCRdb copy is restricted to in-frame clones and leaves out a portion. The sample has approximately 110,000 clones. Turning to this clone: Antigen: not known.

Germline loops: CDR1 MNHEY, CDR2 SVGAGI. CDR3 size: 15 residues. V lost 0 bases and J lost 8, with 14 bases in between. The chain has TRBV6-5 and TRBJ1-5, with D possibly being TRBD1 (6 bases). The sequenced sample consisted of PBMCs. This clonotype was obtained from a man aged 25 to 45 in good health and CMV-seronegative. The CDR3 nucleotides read TGTGCCAGCAGTTACTCGCTACAGGGTTCGGAGCCCCAGCATTTT. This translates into CASSYSLQGSEPQHF.